A single T cell receptor (beta chain) is shown here with its context. The sample is drawn from a study of CD8+CD57+ T cells in acquired aplastic anemia. According to the study, genomic DNA was the template for TCR beta VDJ and CDR3 profiling. TCRdb re-called the reads with MiXCR, one entry per CDR3 protein. The table includes roughly 130,000 distinct CDR3 sequences, about half detected once. CDR1 and CDR2 (germline): LNHDA, SQIVND (reference sequence). The CDR3 extends over 15 amino acids. The specimen was sorted CD4+, CD8+, or CD8+CD57+ T cells (not recorded which) from PBMCs. The genes are TRBV19 and TRBJ2-7; 7 positions match TRBD2. The assigned J gene may be wrong: the sequence end matches TRBJ2-1 better. The receptor's source is a human donor in good health, serving as a control. DNA of the CDR3: TGTGCCAGTAGTACGCCGGGGGAGGGCCACAATGAGCAGTTCTTC. Its protein product is CASSTPGEGHNEQFF.